The 22 T cell receptor beta chains presented below share a single source sample, sequenced in a study of shared clonotypes between healthy human individuals. TCRdb keeps only in-frame clones here, not all; method: immunoSEQ multiplex PCR. The top ten clones hold around 1.5% of a sample with some 980,000 clones, approximately 80% of them seen once. The sequencing input was memory CD4+ T cells sorted from blood. Regarding subset: CD45RA-negative fraction. The receptors were gathered from a young man in good health.

The chain recombines TRBV6-1 with TRBJ2-7; the D is unclear. Germline CDR1 reads MNHNS; CDR2 reads SASEGT. The CDR3 is 14 amino acids. Deletions cut 6 bases from V and 0 bases from J, with 12 bases between. CDR3 amino acids: CASRKSLGSYEQYF. CDR3 sequence (DNA): TGTGCCAGCAGAAAATCCCTGGGCTCCTACGAGCAGTACTTC.

J is TRBJ2-7 and V is TRBV5-1; 8 positions agree with TRBD1. The CDR3 is made up of 13 amino acids. Germline CDR1 and CDR2: SGHRS and YFSETQ. Trimming cost V 3 bases and J 2 bases; bases outside gene matches: 1. CDR3 in DNA: TGCGCCAGCAGCTCACAGGGGGCCTACGAGCAGTACTTC. Amino acid sequence: CASSSQGAYEQYF.

The genes are TRBV27 and TRBJ2-3; TRBD2 agrees at 11 bases. This CDR3 has 16 amino acids. J was trimmed by 8 bases and V by 7 bases; bases with no gene match: 14. In germline, CDR1 is MNHEY, CDR2 SMNVEV (reference sequence). The CDR3 coding sequence is TGTGCCAGCATAACCGGGACTAGCGGTGATGGGGCTACGCAGTATTTT. Protein: CASITGTSGDGATQYF.

In its sample, this clone was seen once. V usage is TRBV2 and J usage is TRBJ2-3; a weak D match, TRBD2 (6 bases). CDR3 size: 14 residues. Germline values: CDR1 SNHLY, CDR2 FYNNEI. Deletions cut 6 bases from V and 4 bases from J, with 14 bases between. The CDR3 reads CASSPPGSPDTQYF. The CDR3 nucleotides read TGTGCCAGCAGCCCCCCCGGGAGTCCAGATACGCAGTATTTT.

This clone showed up just once. The chain uses TRBV2 and TRBJ2-7; a possible D gene is TRBD1 (6 bases). Germline V gene sequence: CDR1 SNHLY, CDR2 FYNNEI. Between the trimmed V and J ends, which lost 6 bases and 7 bases, there was a span of 13 bases. The CDR3 runs to 12 residues. The CDR3: CASRTTGWEQYF. CDR3 in DNA: TGTGCCAGCAGAACCACAGGGTGGGAGCAGTACTTC.

The chain carries TRBV5-1 and TRBJ2-4; D may be TRBD2 (5 bases). V lost 2 bases, J lost 6 bases, and 15 bases lay in between. The CDR3 spans 15 residues. Looked up from germline, CDR1 is SGHRS and CDR2 is YFSETQ. For the CDR3, the DNA is TGCGCCAGCAGCTTTGCCTCCGAAGGAGGAAACATTCAGTACTTC. Amino acids: CASSFASEGGNIQYF.

This clone was seen at least ten times. Other DNA sequences in the sample encode the same CDR3. The chain couples TRBV28 to TRBJ1-4; D uncertain. Deletions cut 6 bases from V and 0 bases from J, with 11 bases between. The CDR3 consists of 15 residues. The germline V gene encodes CDR1 MDHEN and CDR2 SYDVKM. The CDR3 protein is CASSFQTPTNEKLFF. The DNA for the CDR3 is TGTGCCAGCAGCTTCCAAACCCCAACTAATGAAAAACTGTTTTTT.

V and J are TRBV27 and TRBJ2-7; 11 nucleotides agree with TRBD2. CDR3 length equals 16 residues. V lost 6 bases and J lost 3; bases outside the gene matches: 10. CDR1 and CDR2 from the germline V gene are MNHEY and SMNVEV (reference sequence). The chain's CDR3 is CASSLSGRALVYEQYF. The DNA of the CDR3 is TGTGCCAGCAGCCTTAGCGGGAGGGCCTTAGTCTACGAGCAGTACTTC.

This clone was detected a few times. V is TRBV28 and J is TRBJ1-2; D possibly corresponds to TRBD1 (6 bases). This CDR3 contains 14 residues. The V end lost 1 base, the J end lost 4 bases, and 10 bases lay between the germline ends. Germline CDR1 MDHEN, CDR2 SYDVKM. The CDR3 DNA is TGTGCCAGCAGTTTATATCAGGGGCGCTATGGCTACACCTTC. Translation: CASSLYQGRYGYTF.

This clone appeared a few times. The sample contains more than one DNA sequence encoding this CDR3. The rearrangement joins TRBV27 to TRBJ1-1; possible D gene TRBD1, 5 bases. This CDR3 spans 13 amino acids. With 2 bases removed from V and 2 bases from J, the gap between germline ends came to 6 bases. Germline V gene data show CDR1 as MNHEY and CDR2 as SMNVEV (reference sequence). The CDR3 DNA reads as TGTGCCAGCAGTTTACAGGGAAACACTGAAGCTTTCTTT. This translates into CASSLQGNTEAFF.

A note on this clone: The same CDR3 can be traced to other DNA sequences in this sample. V usage is TRBV11-2 and J usage is TRBJ1-1; tentative D call: TRBD1 (5 bases). The germline V gene encodes CDR1 SGHAT and CDR2 FQNNGV. Trimming left V 6 bases short and J 1 base short, with 9 bases between. The CDR3 is 13 amino acids. The CDR3 sequence: CASRLTENTEAFF. The CDR3 DNA follows: TGTGCCAGCAGACTGACAGAGAACACTGAAGCTTTCTTT.

The gene calls are TRBV6-5 and TRBJ2-7, with 9 positions matching TRBD1. V was pared by 6 bases and J by 4 bases, with 4 bases of the junction left unmatched. Germline CDR1 is MNHEY and CDR2 is SVGAGI. The CDR3 extends over 13 amino acids. CDR3 amino acids: CASSKTGGYEQYF. The DNA for the CDR3 is TGTGCCAGCAGCAAGACAGGGGGATACGAGCAGTACTTC.

This clone was found a few times. This chain joins TRBV7-6 and TRBJ1-1; TRBD1 aligns across 10 bases. Germline V gives CDR1 SGHVS, CDR2 FNYEAQ. The CDR3 loop spans 15 amino acids. With V trimmed by 1 base and J by 1 base, 0 bases remained unmatched. The CDR3 DNA reads as TGTGCCAGCAGCTTAGGGACAGGGGGGAACACTGAAGCTTTCTTT. It codes for CASSLGTGGNTEAFF.

This clone was seen a few times. The chain recombines TRBV6-6 with TRBJ1-5, with D possibly matching TRBD1 (6 bases). The ends were cut back, 6 bases at V and 1 base at J, with 10 bases in the middle. Germline-derived CDR1 and CDR2 are MNHNY and SVGAGI (reference sequence). This CDR3 comprises 14 residues. CDR3 bases: TGTGCCAGCAGGAACAGGGTAAGCAATCAGCCCCAGCATTTT. Its protein is CASRNRVSNQPQHF.

This CDR3 reads CASLPGSGGADTQYF. The CDR3 bases are TGTGCCAGTCTTCCAGGTAGCGGGGGGGCAGATACGCAGTATTTT. The chain carries TRBV6-6 and TRBJ2-3; 11 nucleotides agree with TRBD2. CDR3 length: 15 amino acids. Trimming cost V 9 bases and J 4 bases; bases outside gene matches: 9. Germline CDR1 reads MNHNY; CDR2 reads SVGAGI (reference sequence).

The chain recombines TRBV5-1 with TRBJ1-1; 7 nucleotides align to TRBD1. V lost 3 bases to trimming and J lost 1 base; unmatched junction nucleotides: 3. CDR1 and CDR2 from the germline V gene are SGHRS and YFSETQ. The CDR3 covers 14 residues. In DNA form, the CDR3 reads TGCGCCAGCAGCTGGGGACAGACGAACACTGAAGCTTTCTTT. The encoded protein is CASSWGQTNTEAFF.

This chain uses TRBV5-1 with TRBJ2-3; 8 nucleotides agree with TRBD2. The V and J ends lost 3 bases and 1 base, in that order; junction bases with no gene match: 7. The germline CDR1 and CDR2 sequences are SGHRS and YFSETQ. CDR3 length: 16 residues. The CDR3 sequence is CASSSLKAGGTDTQYF. DNA of the CDR3: TGCGCCAGCAGCTCGCTGAAAGCGGGGGGCACAGATACGCAGTATTTT.

Only a few counts were recorded for this clone. V is TRBV19 and J is TRBJ2-1; 7 bases are shared with TRBD2. CDR3 length: 16 residues. The trim removed 8 bases at V and 0 bases at J, leaving 10 bases unmatched. The germline V gene has CDR1 LNHDA and CDR2 SQIVND (reference sequence). The CDR3 nucleotides read TGTGCCAGTGAAGGGCAGCGGGGTAGCTCCTACAATGAGCAGTTCTTC. Translating gives CASEGQRGSSYNEQFF.

V and J are TRBV5-8 and TRBJ2-1, with 8 bases that match TRBD1. There are 15 residues in the CDR3. CDR1 and CDR2 (germline): SGHTS, YDEGEE. The J segment lost 6 bases and the V segment lost 2 bases, leaving 7 bases of the junction unmatched. For the CDR3, the DNA is TGTGCCAGCAGCTTTGAACCCAGGGGGCTCAATGAGCAGTTCTTC. Protein product: CASSFEPRGLNEQFF.

V is TRBV10-3 and J is TRBJ2-7; D gene unclear. Trimming pared 3 bases from V and 2 bases from J, leaving 5 bases between. There are 12 residues in the CDR3. Germline V gives CDR1 ENHRY, CDR2 SYGVKD. CDR3 region: CAISDQAYEQYF. CDR3 nucleotide sequence: TGTGCCATCAGTGACCAAGCCTACGAGCAGTACTTC.

The V and J genes are TRBV4-3 and TRBJ2-5; D possibly corresponds to TRBD2 (6 bases). The ends were cut back, 4 bases at V and 4 bases at J, with 25 bases in the middle. The V gene's germline CDR1 is LGHNA and CDR2 YSLEER. The CDR3 contains 18 residues. The CDR3 coding sequence is TGCGCCAGCAGCCCCACTTATTCCCTAGCGCCGAGTGGAGAGACCCAGTACTTC. The encoded protein is CASSPTYSLAPSGETQYF.

This clone appeared once. The chain recombines TRBV2 with TRBJ1-2; 7 bases match TRBD1. CDR1 is SNHLY and CDR2 is FYNNEI in the germline V gene. CDR3 length: 12 amino acids. Trimming cost V 10 bases and J 8 bases; bases outside gene matches: 10. This chain's CDR3 is CATGGGGLGYTF. Written as DNA, the CDR3 is TGTGCCACAGGAGGGGGCGGACTCGGCTACACCTTC.